What follows are 27 T cell receptor beta chains derived from one specimen sequenced in a study of blood T cell repertoires in COVID-19. TCRdb's table, derived via immunoSEQ multiplex PCR, lists solely in-frame clones and lacks some. The repertoire has some 430,000 clones, roughly 91% of them found once; the top ten carry 0.6%. Source material: PBMCs or T cells enriched from blood (not recorded which). The source is a man younger than 30 who had recovered from COVID-19.

The genes are TRBV30 and TRBJ2-1; either TRBD1 or TRBD2 may fit D (5 bases each). The CDR3 length is 15 residues. Germline loops: CDR1 GTSNPN, CDR2 SVGIG (reference sequence). Trimming removed 5 bases from V and 7 bases from J, with 21 bases in between. CDR3 amino acids: CAWDRKRGPVNEQFF. The CDR3 DNA is TGTGCCTGGGACAGAAAGAGAGGGCCGGTTAATGAGCAGTTCTTC.

The gene calls are TRBV7-2 and TRBJ2-1; TRBD2 matches at 8 bases. CDR3 size: 12 residues. V dropped 6 bases and J dropped 10; count of bases not matched to a gene: 5. The germline V gene has CDR1 SGHTA and CDR2 FQGNSA. The CDR3 loop is CASRPTSGEQFF. For the CDR3, the DNA is TGTGCCAGCAGGCCCACTAGCGGCGAGCAGTTCTTC.

The CDR3 protein is CATRRTANTEAFF. CDR3 DNA sequence: TGTGCCACCAGGAGAACAGCGAACACTGAAGCTTTCTTT. The chain employs TRBV24-1 and TRBJ1-1; D gene ambiguous. V was trimmed by 7 bases and J by 1 base, leaving 9 bases between them. The CDR3 sequence is 13 residues long. CDR1 is KGHDR and CDR2 is SFDVKD in the germline V gene.

For this clone: Other DNA sequences within the sample encode an identical CDR3. The genes are TRBV9 and TRBJ1-5; D possibly corresponds to TRBD1 (6 bases). The CDR3 is 15 amino acids. The germline V and J ends were trimmed by 2 bases and 5 bases, with 14 bases remaining between them. Germline loops: CDR1 SGDLS, CDR2 YYNGEE. This chain's CDR3 is CASSVGPGVDQPQHF. Here the CDR3 DNA reads TGTGCCAGCAGCGTGGGACCAGGGGTCGATCAGCCCCAGCATTTT. Using reference TRBV9 and TRBJ1-5 for the parts outside the CDR3, the full variable domain is DSGVTQTPKHLITATGQRVTLRCSPRSGDLSVYWYQQSLDQGLQFLIQYYNGEERAKGNILERFSAQQFPDLHSELNLSSLELGDSALYFCASSVGPGVDQPQHFGDGTRLSIL.

This chain connects TRBV10-3 to TRBJ1-2, with D perhaps matching TRBD1 (6 bases). Trimming took off 4 bases at V and 4 bases at J, with 16 bases between the two ends. This CDR3 spans 15 amino acids. Germline V lookup: CDR1 ENHRY, CDR2 SYGVKD. This CDR3 reads CAISAPQGGGYGYTF. The CDR3 coding sequence is TGTGCCATCAGTGCGCCACAGGGAGGGGGCTATGGCTACACCTTC.

The chain is built from TRBV5-4 and TRBJ1-4, with no clear D. The CDR3 is 15 residues long. Germline V gives CDR1 SGHNT, CDR2 YYREEE (reference sequence). V lost 3 bases to trimming and J lost 8 bases, with 17 bases between them. CDR3 amino acids: CASSSDAGEGEKLFF. CDR3 bases: TGTGCCAGCAGCTCGGACGCTGGCGAGGGAGAAAAACTGTTTTTT.

The J gene is TRBJ2-1, the V gene TRBV30; 7 bases match TRBD2. This CDR3 comprises 15 residues. V was pared by 1 base and J by 2 bases, with 5 bases of the junction left unmatched. Germline V CDR1 and CDR2: GTSNPN, SVGIG (reference sequence). Here the CDR3 reads CAWSETSATYNEQFF. The CDR3 DNA reads as TGTGCCTGGAGTGAAACTAGCGCGACCTACAATGAGCAGTTCTTC.

This clone showed up just once. V and J are TRBV15 and TRBJ2-5; TRBD2 aligns across 7 bases. CDR3 size: 17 residues. The J segment lost 0 bases and the V segment lost 2 bases, leaving 9 bases of the junction unmatched. Germline V gene lookup returns CDR1 LNHNV and CDR2 YYDKDF (reference sequence). CDR3 nucleotides: TGTGCCACCAGCAGATACCGCGGGGGAGCGTACCAAGAGACCCAGTACTTC. It codes for CATSRYRGGAYQETQYF.

The chain has TRBV7-8 and TRBJ1-3, with a possible D match to TRBD1 (5 bases). V gave up 2 bases and J gave up 0 bases, with 8 bases separating them. CDR3 length: 15 residues. The germline CDR1 and CDR2 sequences are SGHVS and FQNEAQ. The DNA of the CDR3 is TGTGCCAGCAGCTTACTGGGGCCCTCTGGAAACACCATATATTTT. Protein product: CASSLLGPSGNTIYF.

This rearrangement joins TRBV14 to TRBJ2-3; 8 nucleotides agree with TRBD1. J lost 2 bases, V lost 1 base, and 2 bases had no gene match. Germline V lookup: CDR1 SGHDN, CDR2 FVKESK. The CDR3 length is 15 residues. CDR3 in amino acids: CASSQGQGNTDTQYF. In DNA, the CDR3 is TGTGCCAGCAGCCAAGGACAGGGGAACACAGATACGCAGTATTTT.

This clone showed up just once. The chain links TRBV4-1 to TRBJ2-7; 11 bases are a match to TRBD1. The germline V gene has CDR1 MGHRA and CDR2 YSYEKL. CDR3 size: 15 residues. After removal of 3 bases from V and 3 bases from J, the junction contained 4 bases not matched to a gene. CDR3 nucleotide sequence: TGCGCCAGCAGCCACACCGGGACAGGGGGCTACGAGCAGTACTTC. Residues: CASSHTGTGGYEQYF.

V and J are TRBV5-1 and TRBJ2-5; 11 bases line up with TRBD2. This CDR3 comprises 16 residues. Germline V gene data show CDR1 as SGHRS and CDR2 as YFSETQ. With V trimmed by 2 bases and J by 5 bases, 8 bases remained unmatched. CDR3 coding DNA: TGCGCCAGCAGCTTAGGGACTAGCGGCCCGGGGGAGACCCAGTACTTC. This gives the protein CASSLGTSGPGETQYF.

The chain uses TRBV9 and TRBJ1-3; D gene unclear. The length of the CDR3 is 15 residues. Germline CDR1 and CDR2: SGDLS and YYNGEE. Trimming removed 5 bases at V and 1 base at J, with 13 bases between. Here the CDR3 reads CASSDTGYSGNTIYF. CDR3 bases: TGTGCCAGCAGTGATACGGGTTATTCTGGAAACACCATATATTTT. Looking up the rest from reference TRBV9 and TRBJ1-3 gives the full variable domain: DSGVTQTPKHLITATGQRVTLRCSPRSGDLSVYWYQQSLDQGLQFLIQYYNGEERAKGNILERFSAQQFPDLHSELNLSSLELGDSALYFCASSDTGYSGNTIYFGEGSWLTVV.

The CDR3 sequence is CASSPTSGGDNEQFF. The DNA for the CDR3 is TGTGCCAGCAGCCCCACTAGCGGGGGGGACAATGAGCAGTTCTTC. The J gene is TRBJ2-1, the V gene TRBV6-5; 13 nucleotides align to TRBD2. This CDR3 spans 15 amino acids. Germline lookup yields CDR1 MNHEY and CDR2 SVGAGI. The V and J ends lost 6 bases and 5 bases, in that order; junction bases with no gene match: 4.

The rearrangement joins TRBV6-6 to TRBJ1-1, with 10 bases aligning to TRBD1. The V gene's germline CDR1 is MNHNY and CDR2 SVGAGI (reference sequence). This CDR3 is 14 amino acids long. V was clipped by 4 bases and J by 5 bases; unmatched bases: 4. In nucleotides, the CDR3 is TGTGCCAGCAGTTCCTCGGACAGGGGGACTGAAGCTTTCTTT. Amino acids: CASSSSDRGTEAFF.

The chain employs TRBV15 and TRBJ2-5; the D is unclear. There are 14 residues in the CDR3. V was shortened by 2 bases and J by 5 bases, with 12 bases between the two germline ends. The germline CDR1 and CDR2 sequences are LNHNV and YYDKDF (reference sequence). Here the CDR3 DNA reads TGTGCCACCAGCAGACCCTCCCGGTTGGAGACCCAGTACTTC. It codes for CATSRPSRLETQYF. The variable domain in full, with the rest retrieved from reference TRBV15 and TRBJ2-5, is DAMVIQNPRYQVTQFGKPVTLSCSQTLNHNVMYWYQQKSSQAPKLLFHYYDKDFNNEADTPDNFQSRRPNTSFCFLDIRSPGLGDTAMYLCATSRPSRLETQYFGPGTRLLVL.

This clone is a singleton in its sample. The rearrangement uses TRBV14 and TRBJ1-2; D unclear. V was clipped by 3 bases and J by 4 bases, with 9 bases between them. The germline gives CDR1 SGHDN, CDR2 FVKESK. The CDR3 runs to 13 residues. The CDR3 reads CASSQGRFYGYTF. The CDR3, as DNA: TGTGCCAGCAGCCAGGGGAGATTCTATGGCTACACCTTC.

V and J are TRBV12-3 or TRBV12-4 and TRBJ2-7; D not certain. The CDR3 spans 13 residues. Trimming took off 1 base at V and 3 bases at J, with 7 bases between the two ends. The CDR3 spells CASSLDLNYEQYF. CDR3 DNA: TGTGCCAGCAGTTTAGACTTAAACTACGAGCAGTACTTC.

The chain combines TRBV11-3 with TRBJ1-1; D uncertain. The length of the CDR3 is 13 residues. V lost 1 base to trimming and J lost 9 bases, with 12 bases between them. CDR1 and CDR2 from the germline V gene are SGHNT and YENEEA. The CDR3 DNA is TGTGCCAGCAGCTTAGGAAGCGCTCAAAAAGCTTTCTTT. It codes for CASSLGSAQKAFF.

This clone was seen a single time. The rearrangement uses TRBV24-1 and TRBJ2-2; a possible D gene is TRBD2 (5 bases). Per the germline V gene, CDR1 is KGHDR and CDR2 is SFDVKD. V lost 7 bases and J 2 bases, leaving 16 bases between the germline ends. The CDR3 totals 16 residues. The CDR3 nucleotides are TGTGCCACCAGCGCAACTAGATCGCAAAACACCGGGGAGCTGTTTTTT. Encoded protein: CATSATRSQNTGELFF.

The genes are TRBV18 and TRBJ2-7, with D perhaps TRBD2 (5 bases). The CDR3 runs to 13 residues. From germline, CDR1 is KGHSH and CDR2 LQKENI. V lost 5 bases, J lost 1 base, and 9 bases lay in between. The CDR3 loop is CASSRGISYEQYF. CDR3 nucleotide sequence: TGTGCCAGCTCAAGAGGGATTTCCTACGAGCAGTACTTC.

This chain uses TRBV24-1 with TRBJ2-5, with TRBD2 as a possible D gene (5 bases). CDR1 and CDR2 from the germline V gene are KGHDR and SFDVKD. The CDR3 has 12 residues. V was pared by 5 bases and J by 7 bases, with 10 bases between. The CDR3 spells CATSAGGGTQYF. CDR3 DNA sequence: TGTGCCACCAGTGCCGGAGGTGGGACCCAGTACTTC.

The genes are TRBV3-1 (or the pseudogene TRBV3-2) and TRBJ1-5; TRBD1 aligns across 8 bases. Per germline, CDR1 LGHDT and CDR2 YNNKEL (reference sequence). The CDR3 runs to 14 residues. Trimming took 3 bases from V and 4 from J; bases not matched to a gene: 2. Written as DNA, the CDR3 is TGTGCCAGCAGCCAGACAGGGGAAAATCAGCCCCAGCATTTT. Amino acids: CASSQTGENQPQHF.

The chain links TRBV2 to TRBJ1-5; 8 bases fit TRBD1. The V gene's germline CDR1 is SNHLY and CDR2 FYNNEI. This CDR3 spans 14 amino acids. V shed 6 bases, J shed 7 bases, and the junction held 8 bases outside the gene matches. The CDR3 DNA sequence: TGTGCCAGCAGGCCGGACAGGGTTGGCCAGCCCCAGCATTTT. Amino acids: CASRPDRVGQPQHF.

The V gene is TRBV29-1, the J gene TRBJ2-1; 7 bases line up with TRBD1. The CDR3 spans 13 residues. The germline CDR1 and CDR2 sequences are SQVTM and ANQGSEA. After removal of 3 bases from V and 2 bases from J, the junction contained 1 base not matched to a gene. This CDR3 reads CSVEGQTYNEQFF. In DNA, the CDR3 is TGCAGCGTTGAGGGACAGACCTACAATGAGCAGTTCTTC.

This clone was observed a single time. This chain uses TRBV14 with TRBJ1-6, with D hard to call. V lost 4 bases, J lost 0 bases, and 7 bases lay in between. Germline CDR1 reads SGHDN; CDR2 reads FVKESK. The CDR3 has 15 amino acids. The CDR3 protein is CASSPFSSYNSPLHF. The DNA of the CDR3 is TGTGCCAGCAGCCCATTTAGCTCCTATAATTCACCCCTCCACTTT. Full variable domain (missing parts from reference TRBV14 and TRBJ1-6): EAGVTQFPSHSVIEKGQTVTLRCDPISGHDNLYWYRRVMGKEIKFLLHFVKESKQDESGMPNNRFLAERTGGTYSTLKVQPAELEDSGVYFCASSPFSSYNSPLHFGNGTRLTVT.

The chain links TRBV5-1 to TRBJ2-7; D gene unclear. The CDR3 has 14 residues. V lost 4 bases and J 3 bases, leaving 14 bases between the germline ends. Looked up from germline, CDR1 is SGHRS and CDR2 is YFSETQ. The DNA of the CDR3 is TGCGCCAGCAGCCCGTCCCCAACCAGCTACGAGCAGTACTTC. Its translation: CASSPSPTSYEQYF.